In its sample, the clone carrying this T cell receptor (beta chain) was seen a few times. Its antigen is currently unknown. Using a J-beta primer mix together with a sample-barcoded 5' primer, a second PCR was run for roughly 6 to 11 cycles. MiXCR, applied by TCRdb to the 5' RACE reads, yields one record per CDR3 protein. Of 800,000 to 1,300,000 distinct CDR3 sequences listed, 25% are singletons. Germline V gene data show CDR1 as MNHNS and CDR2 as SASEGT. The junction had 9 bases not matched to a gene; V was cut back by 8 bases and J by 8 bases. This CDR3 is 13 amino acids long. The data belong to a study of blood T cells in healthy people across ages. Broader study findings: Because sorting was not performed, PBMCs prevented conclusive naive versus antigen-experienced comparison.

These same records also appear under a second study, on T cells of mothers and their children.

The sequence was obtained from a girl aged 2 to 9 in good health. The V and J genes are TRBV6-1 and TRBJ1-5, with 7 bases aligning to TRBD1. The sequencing input was blood. CDR3 DNA: TGTGCCAGCGATTACAGGGGTGCAGAGCCCCAGCATTTT. This codes for CASDYRGAEPQHF.